A selection of T cell receptor beta chains follows, all from one sample in a study of T cell responses to AZD1222 COVID-19 vaccine. The table came from immunoSEQ multiplex PCR; TCRdb's copy has only in-frame clones and leaves some out. The sample includes some 110,000 clones, 88% seen only once; the top ten take less than 4%. The input for sequencing was peripheral blood, taken 28 days after the second AZD1222 dose. These receptors were taken from an adult who received the AZD1222 COVID-19 vaccine. Each CDR3 is given with its conserved first and last residue. A D gene is named only where the DNA matches it firmly. Size is omitted from some rows. Given values are once, few, many or a class for expanded clones.

J: TRBJ2-5; V: TRBV6-5; size: .; D: .; CDR3: CASSLSEGGRETQYF; DNA: TGTGCCAGCAGTTTAAGCGAAGGAGGAAGAGAGACCCAGTACTTC
J: TRBJ1-2; V: TRBV19; size: .; D: .; CDR3: CASSMRTTGSPLYGYTF; DNA: TGTGCCAGTAGTATGAGGACAACCGGGTCGCCCCTCTATGGCTACACCTTC
J: TRBJ1-6; V: TRBV14; size: .; D: .; CDR3: CASSQRHPRKNSPLHF; DNA: TGTGCCAGCAGCCAACGACACCCGCGGAAAAATTCACCCCTCCACTTT
J: TRBJ2-7; V: TRBV19; size: .; D: .; CDR3: CASSLQGPSFEQYF; DNA: TGTGCCAGTAGTCTCCAGGGGCCTAGCTTCGAGCAGTACTTC
J: TRBJ2-3; V: TRBV18; size: once; D: .; CDR3: CASSPGSTDTQYF; DNA: TGTGCCAGCTCACCAGGAAGCACAGATACGCAGTATTTT
J: TRBJ2-6; V: TRBV5-1; size: .; D: .; CDR3: CASSFQVQGSGANVLTF; DNA: TGCGCCAGCAGCTTCCAGGTCCAGGGCTCTGGGGCCAACGTCCTGACTTTC
J: TRBJ2-1; V: TRBV18; size: .; D: TRBD1; CDR3: CASSPSRDRTPNIYNEQFF; DNA: TGTGCCAGCTCACCCTCCCGGGACAGAACTCCTAATATTTACAATGAGCAGTTCTTC
J: TRBJ2-2; V: TRBV7-9; size: .; D: TRBD2; CDR3: CASSLGLAGLNTGELFF; DNA: TGTGCCAGCAGCTTGGGACTAGCGGGCCTGAACACCGGGGAGCTGTTTTTT
J: TRBJ1-2; V: TRBV28; size: .; D: TRBD1; CDR3: CASSSPGTGGDYGYTF; DNA: TGTGCCAGCAGTTCTCCCGGGACAGGGGGCGACTATGGCTACACCTTC
J: TRBJ2-1; V: TRBV6-5; size: once; D: .; CDR3: CASSYGGLRGNEQFF; DNA: TGTGCCAGCAGTTACGGCGGTCTAAGAGGGAATGAGCAGTTCTTC
J: TRBJ1-2; V: TRBV7-8; size: .; D: .; CDR3: CASSRLEGYNYGYTF; DNA: TGTGCCAGCAGCCGATTGGAGGGCTATAACTATGGCTACACCTTC
J: TRBJ2-7; V: TRBV30; size: .; D: TRBD1; CDR3: CAWSTGDEQYF; DNA: TGTGCCTGGAGCACAGGGGACGAGCAGTACTTC
J: TRBJ1-4; V: TRBV19; size: .; D: .; CDR3: CASSILQGAEKLFF; DNA: TGTGCCAGTAGTATCTTACAGGGAGCCGAAAAACTGTTTTTT
J: TRBJ1-5; V: TRBV2; size: few; D: TRBD1; CDR3: CASRGTGGLNQPQHF; DNA: TGTGCCAGCAGGGGGACAGGAGGCCTCAATCAGCCCCAGCATTTT
J: TRBJ2-1; V: TRBV6-2/TRBV6-3; size: .; D: TRBD2; CDR3: CASSPFGKRGGNEQFF; DNA: TGTGCCAGCAGCCCCTTTGGGAAGCGGGGGGGGAATGAGCAGTTCTTC
J: TRBJ1-1; V: TRBV5-1; size: .; D: .; CDR3: CASSPGGDPSRHTEAFF; DNA: TGCGCCAGCAGCCCCGGGGGGGACCCTTCCAGGCACACTGAAGCTTTCTTT
J: TRBJ1-1; V: TRBV3-1/TRBV3-2; size: .; D: .; CDR3: CASSQTLLGGRRVNTEAFF; DNA: TGTGCCAGCAGCCAAACCCTTCTTGGGGGGCGAAGGGTGAACACTGAAGCTTTCTTT
J: TRBJ1-3; V: TRBV5-6; size: .; D: .; CDR3: CASSLLGDSSGNTIYF; DNA: TGTGCCAGCAGCTTATTGGGGGATAGCTCTGGAAACACCATATATTTT
J: TRBJ1-2; V: TRBV19; size: .; D: .; CDR3: CASISGTFNGYTF; DNA: TGTGCCAGTATATCTGGGACGTTTAATGGCTACACCTTC
J: TRBJ1-3; V: TRBV13; size: few; D: TRBD1; CDR3: CASSLNTGASGNTIYF; DNA: TGTGCCAGCAGCTTAAATACAGGGGCCTCTGGAAACACCATATATTTT
J: TRBJ2-7; V: TRBV12-3/TRBV12-4; size: .; D: .; CDR3: CASSLMGYEQYF; DNA: TGTGCCAGCAGTCTTATGGGCTACGAGCAGTACTTC
J: TRBJ2-7; V: TRBV5-4; size: .; D: TRBD2; CDR3: CASSTETSGNPYEQYF; DNA: TGTGCCAGCAGCACAGAAACTAGCGGGAACCCCTACGAGCAGTACTTC
J: TRBJ1-3; V: TRBV18; size: .; D: TRBD1; CDR3: CASSSGQGRNTIYF; DNA: TGTGCCAGCTCATCCGGACAGGGGAGAAACACCATATATTTT
J: TRBJ1-2; V: TRBV7-9; size: few; D: .; CDR3: CASSLARPGGEAGGYTF; DNA: TGTGCCAGCAGCTTAGCTCGCCCCGGCGGAGAGGCTGGCGGCTACACCTTC
J: TRBJ1-1; V: TRBV7-8; size: .; D: .; CDR3: CASSPQLEAFF; DNA: TGTGCCAGCAGCCCCCAACTTGAAGCTTTCTTT
J: TRBJ2-5; V: TRBV3-1/TRBV3-2; size: .; D: TRBD2; CDR3: CASSKLAVQETQYF; DNA: TGTGCCAGCAGCAAGCTAGCGGTCCAAGAGACCCAGTACTTC
J: TRBJ1-1; V: TRBV30; size: .; D: .; CDR3: CAWSGPGTEAFF; DNA: TGTGCCTGGAGTGGTCCTGGCACTGAAGCTTTCTTT
J: TRBJ2-7; V: TRBV5-1; size: .; D: .; CDR3: CASTQETGVYRQQYF; DNA: TGCGCCAGCACTCAGGAGACGGGAGTTTATCGGCAGCAGTACTTC
J: TRBJ1-2; V: TRBV10-3; size: .; D: .; CDR3: CAISVEGPYGYTF; DNA: TGTGCCATCAGTGTGGAGGGGCCCTATGGCTACACCTTC
J: TRBJ1-2; V: TRBV29-1; size: .; D: .; CDR3: CSVVWVKANYGYTF; DNA: TGCAGCGTTGTTTGGGTTAAAGCTAACTATGGCTACACCTTC
J: TRBJ2-7; V: TRBV9; size: .; D: TRBD2; CDR3: CASSVSGTSGREQYF; DNA: TGTGCCAGCAGCGTTTCCGGGACTAGCGGGAGAGAGCAGTACTTC
J: TRBJ2-1; V: TRBV5-4; size: .; D: .; CDR3: CASSLGGASIYYNEQFF; DNA: TGTGCCAGCAGCCTGGGGGGGGCATCGATATACTACAATGAGCAGTTCTTC
J: TRBJ1-1; V: TRBV6-5; size: .; D: TRBD1; CDR3: CASSKGTGSGEAFF; DNA: TGTGCCAGCAGCAAAGGGACAGGTAGCGGAGAAGCTTTCTTT
J: TRBJ2-3; V: TRBV9; size: .; D: .; CDR3: CASSVGRGKRTDTQYF; DNA: TGTGCCAGCAGCGTAGGTCGGGGGAAGCGCACAGATACGCAGTATTTT
J: TRBJ1-4; V: TRBV7-9; size: .; D: TRBD1; CDR3: CASSLARSTGANEKLFF; DNA: TGTGCCAGCAGCTTAGCCCGGTCGACAGGGGCAAATGAAAAACTGTTTTTT
J: TRBJ1-6; V: TRBV25-1; size: .; D: TRBD1; CDR3: CASSDTETGAHSPLHF; DNA: TGTGCCAGCAGTGATACCGAGACAGGGGCGCATTCACCCCTCCACTTT
J: TRBJ1-1; V: TRBV4-1; size: .; D: TRBD1; CDR3: CASSQGDRDMGTEAFF; DNA: TGCGCCAGCAGCCAAGGGGACAGGGATATGGGCACTGAAGCTTTCTTT
J: TRBJ2-7; V: TRBV24-1; size: .; D: .; CDR3: CATSDLYEQYF; DNA: TGTGCCACCAGTGATTTGTACGAGCAGTACTTC
J: TRBJ2-7; V: TRBV19; size: .; D: TRBD1; CDR3: CASTGQGRYEQYF; DNA: TGTGCCAGTACCGGACAGGGGCGATACGAGCAGTACTTC
J: TRBJ2-7; V: TRBV28; size: .; D: .; CDR3: CASSYVSGQSYEQYF; DNA: TGTGCCAGCAGTTACGTATCTGGACAGTCCTACGAGCAGTACTTC
J: TRBJ1-5; V: TRBV7-2; size: .; D: TRBD1; CDR3: CASSLWRGQGNGRNQPQHF; DNA: TGTGCCAGCAGCCTGTGGCGAGGACAGGGAAATGGGCGCAATCAGCCCCAGCATTTT